This T cell receptor (beta chain) appears in the sequencing data of a study of technical replicates of blood from a handful of donors. TCRdb's copy holds only in-frame clones and misses some; the assay was immunoSEQ multiplex PCR. Of over 85,000 clones listed, about 94% are singletons. The length of the CDR3 is 15 residues. With V trimmed by 0 bases and J by 7 bases, 6 bases remained unmatched. Per germline, CDR1 KGHSH and CDR2 LQKENI. Sequencing was performed on T cells isolated from PBMCs. The rearrangement joins TRBV18 to TRBJ1-2, with 9 bases lining up with TRBD1. The receptor's source is a human donor in good health. CDR3 sequence: CASSPPGTGSVGYTF. The CDR3 coding sequence is TGTGCCAGCTCACCACCCGGGACAGGGTCGGTTGGCTACACCTTC.